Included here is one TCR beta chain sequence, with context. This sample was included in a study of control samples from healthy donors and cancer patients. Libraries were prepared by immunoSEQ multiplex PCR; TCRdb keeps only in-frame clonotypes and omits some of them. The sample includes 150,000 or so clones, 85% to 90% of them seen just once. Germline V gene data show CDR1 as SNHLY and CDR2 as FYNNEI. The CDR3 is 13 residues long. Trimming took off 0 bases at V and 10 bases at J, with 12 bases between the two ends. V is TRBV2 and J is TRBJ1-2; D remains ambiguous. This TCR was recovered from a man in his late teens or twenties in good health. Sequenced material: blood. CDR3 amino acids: CASSEATDSPYTF. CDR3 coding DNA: TGTGCCAGCAGTGAAGCAACGGATTCCCCCTACACCTTC.